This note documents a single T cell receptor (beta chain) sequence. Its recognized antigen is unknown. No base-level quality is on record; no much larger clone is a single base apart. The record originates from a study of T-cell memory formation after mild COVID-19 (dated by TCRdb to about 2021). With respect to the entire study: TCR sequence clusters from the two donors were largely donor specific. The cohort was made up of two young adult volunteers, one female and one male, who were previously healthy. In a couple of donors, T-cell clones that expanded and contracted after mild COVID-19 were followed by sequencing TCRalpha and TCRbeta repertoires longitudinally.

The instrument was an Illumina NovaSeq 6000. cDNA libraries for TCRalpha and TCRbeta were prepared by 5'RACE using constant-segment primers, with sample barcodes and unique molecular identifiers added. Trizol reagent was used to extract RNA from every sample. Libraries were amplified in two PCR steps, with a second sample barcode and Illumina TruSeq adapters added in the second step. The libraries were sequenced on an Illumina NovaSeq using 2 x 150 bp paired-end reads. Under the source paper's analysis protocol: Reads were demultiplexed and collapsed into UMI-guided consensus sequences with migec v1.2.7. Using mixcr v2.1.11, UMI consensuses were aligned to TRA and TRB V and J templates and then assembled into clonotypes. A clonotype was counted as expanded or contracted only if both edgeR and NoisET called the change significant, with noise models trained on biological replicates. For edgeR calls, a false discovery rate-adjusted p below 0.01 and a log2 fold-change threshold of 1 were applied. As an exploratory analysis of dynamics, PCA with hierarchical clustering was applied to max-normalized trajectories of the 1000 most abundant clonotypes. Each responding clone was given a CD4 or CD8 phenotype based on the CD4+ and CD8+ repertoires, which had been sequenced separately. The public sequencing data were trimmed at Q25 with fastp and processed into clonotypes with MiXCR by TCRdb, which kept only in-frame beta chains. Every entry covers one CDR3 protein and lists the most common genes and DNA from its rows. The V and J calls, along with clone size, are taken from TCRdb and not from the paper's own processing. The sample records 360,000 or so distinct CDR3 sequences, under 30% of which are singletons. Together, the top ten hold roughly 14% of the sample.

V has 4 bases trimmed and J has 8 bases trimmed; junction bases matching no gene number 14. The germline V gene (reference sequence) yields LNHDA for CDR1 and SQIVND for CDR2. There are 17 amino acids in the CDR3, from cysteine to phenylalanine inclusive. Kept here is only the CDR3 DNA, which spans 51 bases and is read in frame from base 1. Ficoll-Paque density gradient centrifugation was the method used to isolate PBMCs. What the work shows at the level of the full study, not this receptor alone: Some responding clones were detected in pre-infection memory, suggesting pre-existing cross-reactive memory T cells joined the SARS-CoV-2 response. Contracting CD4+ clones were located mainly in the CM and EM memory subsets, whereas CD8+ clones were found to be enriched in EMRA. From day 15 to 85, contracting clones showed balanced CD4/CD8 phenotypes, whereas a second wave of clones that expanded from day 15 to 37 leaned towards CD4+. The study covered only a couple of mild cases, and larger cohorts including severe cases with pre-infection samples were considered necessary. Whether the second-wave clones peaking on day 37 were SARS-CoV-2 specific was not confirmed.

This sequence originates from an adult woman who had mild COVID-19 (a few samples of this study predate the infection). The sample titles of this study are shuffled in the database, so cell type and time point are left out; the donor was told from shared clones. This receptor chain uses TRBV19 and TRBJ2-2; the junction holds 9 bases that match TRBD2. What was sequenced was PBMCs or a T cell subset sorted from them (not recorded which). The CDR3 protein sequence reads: CASSTAGGPVILGELFF. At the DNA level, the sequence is TGTGCCAGTAGTACGGCGGGAGGGCCCGTAATATTAGGGGAGCTGTTTTTT. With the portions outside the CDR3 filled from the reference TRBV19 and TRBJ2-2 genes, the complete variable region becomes DGGITQSPKYLFRKEGQNVTLSCEQNLNHDAMYWYRQDPGQGLRLIYYSQIVNDFQKGDIAEGYSVSREKKESFPLTVTSAQKNPTAFYLCASSTAGGPVILGELFFGEGSRLTVL.